The 11 T cell receptor beta chains below come from one sample, sequenced in a study of T cells after yellow fever vaccination. TCRdb re-called the 5' RACE reads with MiXCR, one entry per CDR3 protein. The table records a few hundred thousand distinct CDR3 sequences, approximately 7% of them present only once. Source: PBMCs, taken 35 to 50 days after the first yellow fever vaccination. These receptors came from a man aged 18 to 29 who received the YFV17D yellow fever vaccine.

This clonotype was detected a few times. One end of the junction does not line up with germline, which may come from a read error. This chain links TRBV7-2 with TRBJ2-1; D might be TRBD2 (5 bases). The CDR3 sequence is 13 residues long. Germline V gene data show CDR1 as SGHTA and CDR2 as FQGNSA. CDR3 DNA sequence: TGTGCCAGCAGCCTGGGCGCGGGTAATGAGCAGTCCTTC. It is translated as CASSLGAGNEQSF.

The gene calls are TRBV19 and TRBJ1-5; tentatively, D is TRBD1 (5 bases). V shed 7 bases and J shed 3 bases, with 13 bases lying between them. The CDR3 sequence is 14 residues long. CDR1 and CDR2 (germline): LNHDA, SQIVND (reference sequence). DNA for the CDR3: TGTGCCAGTACCGTAGGGGAAATCAATCAGCCCCAGCATTTT. This gives the protein CASTVGEINQPQHF.

This clonotype was counted at least ten times. The chain combines TRBV4-1 with TRBJ1-2, with D hard to call. V was shortened by 4 bases and J by 4 bases, with 10 bases between the two germline ends. The CDR3 is 13 amino acids. Looked up from germline, CDR1 is MGHRA and CDR2 is YSYEKL. The chain's CDR3 is CASSPPGGYGYTF. CDR3 coding DNA: TGCGCCAGCAGCCCCCCAGGCGGCTATGGCTACACCTTC.

This clonotype was counted between two and nine times. The V and J genes are TRBV7-9 and TRBJ2-1; TRBD1 agrees at 8 bases. V trimming: 5 bases; J trimming: 4 bases; junction bases outside the gene matches: 4. The germline CDR1 and CDR2 sequences are SEHNR and FQNEAQ (reference sequence). CDR3 length: 14 residues. The CDR3 reads CASSRGQGYNEQFF. The CDR3 region has the DNA TGTGCCAGCAGCCGAGGACAGGGATACAATGAGCAGTTCTTC.

This clonotype was seen many times. The rearrangement joins TRBV7-3 to TRBJ1-1, with 9 bases aligning to TRBD1. The CDR3 is 15 amino acids. J was trimmed by 1 base and V by 3 bases; bases with no gene match: 3. Germline V gene sequence: CDR1 SGHTA, CDR2 FQGTGA. The CDR3 DNA follows: TGTGCCAGCAGCTTGGGACAGGGACCGAACACTGAAGCTTTCTTT. Its protein is CASSLGQGPNTEAFF. The full variable domain, with the rest looked up from reference TRBV7-3 and TRBJ1-1, is GAGVSQTPSNKVTEKGKYVELRCDPISGHTALYWYRQSLGQGPEFLIYFQGTGAADDSGLPNDRFFAVRPEGSVSTLKIQRTERGDSAVYLCASSLGQGPNTEAFFGQGTRLTVV.

The rearrangement uses TRBV7-9 and TRBJ2-5; possibly TRBD1 or TRBD2 for D (5 bases each). The V end was cut by 5 bases, the J end by 5 bases, with 9 bases between. The CDR3 has 12 amino acids. CDR1 SEHNR and CDR2 FQNEAQ come from the germline V gene (reference sequence). The CDR3: CASSEGPETQYF. The CDR3 coding sequence is TGTGCCAGCAGCGAGGGACCGGAGACCCAGTACTTC.

This clonotype was observed many times. CDR3 protein: CAISDPGDRDYSNQPQHF. The CDR3 nucleotides are TGTGCCATCAGTGACCCCGGGGACAGGGATTATAGCAATCAGCCCCAGCATTTT. This chain links TRBV10-3 with TRBJ1-5, with TRBD1 identical over 9 bases. The CDR3 is made up of 18 amino acids. Looked up from germline, CDR1 is ENHRY and CDR2 is SYGVKD. The J segment lost 0 bases and the V segment lost 3 bases, leaving 9 bases of the junction unmatched.

The rearrangement joins TRBV6-5 to TRBJ1-1; possible D gene TRBD1, 5 bases. Germline values: CDR1 MNHEY, CDR2 SVGAGI. The V end lost 2 bases, the J end lost 5 bases, and 15 bases lay between the germline ends. CDR3 size: 15 residues. The CDR3 protein is CASSYVRGLGTEAFF. CDR3 nucleotide sequence: TGTGCCAGCAGTTACGTGAGGGGATTGGGGACTGAAGCTTTCTTT.

In its sample, this clonotype was seen a few times. The gene calls are TRBV20-1 and TRBJ2-3; TRBD2 matches at 7 bases. Germline assignment: CDR1 DFQATT and CDR2 SNEGSKA (reference sequence). The CDR3 length is 14 residues. Trimming removed 0 bases from V and 3 bases from J; junction bases left unmatched: 3. The CDR3 region is CSARDERGTDTQYF. The CDR3 nucleotides are TGCAGTGCTAGAGACGAGCGGGGTACAGATACGCAGTATTTT.

This clonotype was seen more than once but under ten times. V usage is TRBV11-2 and J usage is TRBJ2-2; 9 bases map to TRBD2. Germline V gene lookup returns CDR1 SGHAT and CDR2 FQNNGV. CDR3 size: 19 residues. V lost 5 bases, J lost 6 bases, and 19 bases stayed unmatched. This CDR3 reads CASSPPGGRGGLLSGELFF. The CDR3 DNA follows: TGTGCCAGCAGCCCACCGGGTGGGCGGGGGGGCTTATTGTCCGGGGAGCTGTTTTTT.

This clonotype was detected a few times. The J gene is TRBJ2-3, the V gene TRBV9, with D possibly TRBD2 on 7 matching bases. Between the trimmed V and J ends, which lost 4 bases and 2 bases, there was a span of 14 bases. The CDR3 extends over 15 amino acids. Looked up from germline, CDR1 is SGDLS and CDR2 is YYNGEE. The CDR3 coding sequence is TGTGCCAGCAGCATAACAGGGACTAACACAGATACGCAGTATTTT. Its protein is CASSITGTNTDTQYF.